This T cell receptor beta chain was documented in a study of blood T cell repertoires in COVID-19. Study at large: Material from acute and convalescent COVID-19 was sourced from the United States, Italy and Spain. The analysed material was cDNA or gDNA that came from T cells, B-cell-depleted T cells, or PBMCs.

Patients from Seattle were sampled longitudinally, starting during active infection. In the original processing: The authors estimated nucleated cell counts from reference gene primer amplification. The method was immunoSEQ multiplex PCR; TCRdb's version includes in-frame clones alone and lacks a portion of them. Clone size and V and J calls were adopted from that table, with D and trimming inferred from the DNA. The sample carries about 55,000 clones, roughly 87% recorded once. Trimming shortened V by 4 bases and J by 1 base, and 7 bases separated the two germline ends. The CDR3 covers 13 residues. From germline, CDR1 is MNHEY and CDR2 SVGAGI.

This rearrangement joins TRBV6-5 to TRBJ1-1; D is unclear. The TCR sequence derives from a man in his forties with COVID-19, enrolled during active disease. The sequenced sample consisted of peripheral blood. The DNA for the CDR3 is TGTGCCAGCAGTTCATCCAAGAACACTGAAGCTTTCTTT. Its translation is CASSSSKNTEAFF.